This TCR beta chain was sequenced in a study of cytomegalovirus exposure and HLA in healthy donors. General study findings and limits: Rare TCR sequences predominated, though certain public TCRs were found in many donors. High specificity and sensitivity for cytomegalovirus status were reported for the classifier.

Produced via immunoSEQ multiplex PCR; TCRdb's table is partial and in-frame only. The repertoire has 100,000 to 150,000 clones, under 90% of them found once; the top ten carry approximately 2%. Germline loops: CDR1 SGHNT, CDR2 YYREEE (reference sequence). V gave up 0 bases and J gave up 4 bases, with 14 bases separating them. The CDR3 contains 16 residues. With regard to this clone: Its antigen is undetermined.

The V call is TRBV5-4, the J call TRBJ1-3, with D uncertain. The source is a woman between 18 and 29 years old in good health and CMV-seronegative. The sequenced material came from PBMCs. The CDR3 loop is CASSLAGRPKGNTIYF. CDR3 bases: TGTGCCAGCAGCTTGGCCGGGAGGCCGAAGGGAAACACCATATATTTT.